This TCR beta chain was sequenced during a study of blood T cell repertoires in COVID-19. Study as a whole: T cells, B-cell-depleted T cells, or PBMCs provided the cDNA or gDNA that served as material.

Germline V gene data show CDR1 as LGHNA and CDR2 as YNFKEQ. V shed 0 bases and J 3 bases; nucleotides not matched to a gene: 7. This CDR3 region has 16 residues. Assay used: immunoSEQ multiplex PCR; TCRdb lists only in-frame clones, some missing. This table has around 270,000 clones, roughly 91% appearing once. The rearrangement joins TRBV4-2 to TRBJ2-7, with TRBD2 matching over 8 bases. This TCR was recovered from a man aged 35-49 years with acute or convalescent COVID-19. The sequencing input was peripheral blood. The CDR3 here is CASSQDPGGGYYEQYF. DNA of the CDR3: TGTGCCAGCAGCCAAGATCCGGGGGGGGGCTACTACGAGCAGTACTTC.